Listed below are T cell receptor beta chains from one sample, sequenced in a study of blood T cells in healthy people across ages. TCRdb re-derived calls from the 5' RACE reads in MiXCR, one entry per CDR3 protein. The sample consists of about 1.8 million distinct CDR3 sequences, roughly 49% of them appearing once. Sequenced sample: blood. The receptors stem from a woman in her thirties or forties in good health. Both conserved end residues are part of each CDR3. The D gene is left open where the match is weak. The size entry is marked missing in some rows and otherwise reads once, few, many or a size class.

cdr3_nt: TGTGCCAGCAGTTATCTGAAGGGCCGGGGAAGCACAGATACGCAGTATTTT; cdr3_aa: CASSYLKGRGSTDTQYF; d_call: NA; v_call: TRBV6-5; j_call: TRBJ2-3; clone_size: NA
cdr3_nt: TGTGCCAGCAGCTCGGGACTTAATGAGCAGTTCTTC; cdr3_aa: CASSSGLNEQFF; d_call: NA; v_call: TRBV12-3/TRBV12-4; j_call: TRBJ2-1; clone_size: many
cdr3_nt: TGTGCCACCAGCAGAGAATCAGGGGGCTCCTACGAGCAGTACTTC; cdr3_aa: CATSRESGGSYEQYF; d_call: TRBD1; v_call: TRBV15; j_call: TRBJ2-7; clone_size: NA
cdr3_nt: TGTGCCAGCAGCCTCACAGGGGATCTCTCTGGGGCCAACGTCCTGACTTTC; cdr3_aa: CASSLTGDLSGANVLTF; d_call: TRBD1; v_call: TRBV4-2; j_call: TRBJ2-6; clone_size: NA
cdr3_nt: TGTGCCAGCAGCTTACGGTTTCAGGGGGGCGCGGGTTCACCCCTCCACTTT; cdr3_aa: CASSLRFQGGAGSPLHF; d_call: TRBD1; v_call: TRBV7-2; j_call: TRBJ1-6; clone_size: few
cdr3_nt: TGCGCCAGCAGCTTCTCCCTTTCCTCATCCGTGGGGTTCTTC; cdr3_aa: CASSFSLSSSVGFF; d_call: NA; v_call: TRBV5-1; j_call: TRBJ2-1; clone_size: few
cdr3_nt: TGCGCCAGCAGCTTGGATGGCGACAGGACGGGCACAGATACGCAGTATTTT; cdr3_aa: CASSLDGDRTGTDTQYF; d_call: NA; v_call: TRBV5-1; j_call: TRBJ2-3; clone_size: NA
cdr3_nt: TGTGCCAGCAGCGGAGTCAGGGGGAGAAGTGAGCAGTCCTTC; cdr3_aa: CASSGVRGRSEQSF; d_call: TRBD1; v_call: TRBV7-9; j_call: TRBJ2-1; clone_size: NA
cdr3_nt: TGTGCCACCAGTGAAGGGAGCGATGAGCAGTTCTTC; cdr3_aa: CATSEGSDEQFF; d_call: NA; v_call: TRBV24-1; j_call: TRBJ2-1; clone_size: NA
cdr3_nt: TGCAGTGCGCCTCCGGGACGCGGCGGCGACTACACCTTC; cdr3_aa: CSAPPGRGGDYTF; d_call: NA; v_call: TRBV20-1; j_call: TRBJ1-2; clone_size: NA
cdr3_nt: TGTGCCAGCAGTTTTTTGTCCAGGTCAAATTCACCCCTCCACTTT; cdr3_aa: CASSFLSRSNSPLHF; d_call: NA; v_call: TRBV12-3/TRBV12-4; j_call: TRBJ1-6; clone_size: NA
cdr3_nt: TGTGCCAGCACCCAAGGGGGCCACACTTCACCCCTCCACTTT; cdr3_aa: CASTQGGHTSPLHF; d_call: TRBD1; v_call: TRBV12-3/TRBV12-4; j_call: TRBJ1-6; clone_size: NA
cdr3_nt: TGCAGCGTTGAAAACAGCCAATACACCGGGGAGCGGTTTTTT; cdr3_aa: CSVENSQYTGERFF; d_call: NA; v_call: TRBV29-1; j_call: TRBJ2-2; clone_size: NA
cdr3_nt: TGTGCCAGCAGTTACTCGGCAGGGCTGTCTTACACTGAAGCTTTCTTT; cdr3_aa: CASSYSAGLSYTEAFF; d_call: NA; v_call: TRBV6-5; j_call: TRBJ1-1; clone_size: NA
cdr3_nt: TGTGCCATTCGGGGGGGCGAATGGGAGACCCAGTACTTC; cdr3_aa: CAIRGGEWETQYF; d_call: TRBD2; v_call: TRBV11-2; j_call: TRBJ2-5; clone_size: NA
cdr3_nt: TGCGCCAGCAGCTTGACAGGGGGTTTCGGCGAGCAGTACTTC; cdr3_aa: CASSLTGGFGEQYF; d_call: TRBD1; v_call: TRBV5-1; j_call: TRBJ2-7; clone_size: few
cdr3_nt: TGTGCCAGCAGCCGACTTAGAGGAGACGAGCAGTACTTC; cdr3_aa: CASSRLRGDEQYF; d_call: NA; v_call: TRBV7-9; j_call: TRBJ2-7; clone_size: once
cdr3_nt: TGTGCCAGCAGCTCCGACGCGGTACCCTGCGAGCAGTACTTC; cdr3_aa: CASSSDAVPCEQYF; d_call: NA; v_call: TRBV7-9; j_call: TRBJ2-7; clone_size: NA
cdr3_nt: TGCGCCAGCAGCTTTCCCCGGGGACAGGGCCAAGAGACCCAGTACTTC; cdr3_aa: CASSFPRGQGQETQYF; d_call: TRBD1; v_call: TRBV5-1; j_call: TRBJ2-5; clone_size: NA
cdr3_nt: TGCAGTGCTGAAGGCGGAACCAACACTGAAGCTTTCTTT; cdr3_aa: CSAEGGTNTEAFF; d_call: NA; v_call: TRBV20-1; j_call: TRBJ1-1; clone_size: NA
cdr3_nt: TGTGCCAGCAGTTTAGGAGGGGGACAGGGGAAAGCTTTCTTT; cdr3_aa: CASSLGGGQGKAFF; d_call: TRBD1; v_call: TRBV12-3/TRBV12-4; j_call: TRBJ1-1; clone_size: NA
cdr3_nt: TGCAGTGCAAAGTGGGGGGGTAGTAGCGGGAACTACGAGCAGTACTTC; cdr3_aa: CSAKWGGSSGNYEQYF; d_call: TRBD2; v_call: TRBV20-1; j_call: TRBJ2-7; clone_size: NA
cdr3_nt: TGCGCCAGCAGCTTCCAGGTGGACTATGGCTACACCTTC; cdr3_aa: CASSFQVDYGYTF; d_call: NA; v_call: TRBV5-1; j_call: TRBJ1-2; clone_size: few
cdr3_nt: TGTGCCAGCTCACCAGGAGGGACGGGCACTGAAGCTTTCTTT; cdr3_aa: CASSPGGTGTEAFF; d_call: NA; v_call: TRBV18; j_call: TRBJ1-1; clone_size: NA
cdr3_nt: TGCAGCGTGGCGACAGGGGGAGCCCGAGGGGACTATGGCTACACCTTC; cdr3_aa: CSVATGGARGDYGYTF; d_call: TRBD1; v_call: TRBV29-1; j_call: TRBJ1-2; clone_size: NA
cdr3_nt: TGTGCCAGCACCGATGACACGAGCTCCTACAATGAGCAGTTCTTC; cdr3_aa: CASTDDTSSYNEQFF; d_call: NA; v_call: TRBV12-3/TRBV12-4; j_call: TRBJ2-1; clone_size: few
cdr3_nt: TGTGCCAGCAGTCTTTACCAGGGAAGCAATCAGCCCCAGCATTTT; cdr3_aa: CASSLYQGSNQPQHF; d_call: NA; v_call: TRBV12-3/TRBV12-4; j_call: TRBJ1-5; clone_size: few
cdr3_nt: TGTGCCAGCCCCAAACCGATCGAGGGACAGGGGTCCTACGAGCAGTACTTC; cdr3_aa: CASPKPIEGQGSYEQYF; d_call: TRBD1; v_call: TRBV2; j_call: TRBJ2-7; clone_size: once
cdr3_nt: TGTGCCAGCAGCCATGACTCCTCCGGACAGGGGACCTACGAGCAGTACTTC; cdr3_aa: CASSHDSSGQGTYEQYF; d_call: TRBD1; v_call: TRBV4-2; j_call: TRBJ2-7; clone_size: many
cdr3_nt: TGTGCCAGCACCAGCGGGGGGTCCCGATACAATGAGCAGTTCTTC; cdr3_aa: CASTSGGSRYNEQFF; d_call: TRBD2; v_call: TRBV6-2/TRBV6-3; j_call: TRBJ2-1; clone_size: NA
cdr3_nt: TGTGCCATCAGTGGGAAAGAGGGGGGTGATTCGGATGAGCAGTTCTTC; cdr3_aa: CAISGKEGGDSDEQFF; d_call: NA; v_call: TRBV10-3; j_call: TRBJ2-1; clone_size: few
cdr3_nt: TGCGCCAGCAGCCAAGATGACCAGCGGGAGACCCAGTACTTC; cdr3_aa: CASSQDDQRETQYF; d_call: NA; v_call: TRBV4-1; j_call: TRBJ2-5; clone_size: few
cdr3_nt: TGCGCCAGCAGTGAGGTCAGAATACCTTCTGGCTATGGCTACACCTTC; cdr3_aa: CASSEVRIPSGYGYTF; d_call: NA; v_call: TRBV10-2; j_call: TRBJ1-2; clone_size: NA
cdr3_nt: TGCAGCGTTCCAACAGGGGTAGGGGCTTATGGCTACACCTTC; cdr3_aa: CSVPTGVGAYGYTF; d_call: TRBD1; v_call: TRBV29-1; j_call: TRBJ1-2; clone_size: few
cdr3_nt: TGCGCCAGCAGCCAAGACGTGATTAGCACAGATACGCAGTATTTT; cdr3_aa: CASSQDVISTDTQYF; d_call: NA; v_call: TRBV4-3; j_call: TRBJ2-3; clone_size: NA